This T cell receptor beta chain came from a study of shared clonotypes between healthy human individuals (dated by TCRdb to about 2020). The study in broad terms: The cohort included a few men and a couple of women between 18 and 49 years of age. Libraries were prepared and TCR repertoires were sequenced by different laboratories using diverse techniques, in order to increase sequencing depth and limit assay-specific biases. Blood TCR repertoires of four to six healthy adults were deeply sequenced to estimate repertoire size and the extent of clonotype sharing between individuals. For each donor, three plates each were used for CD4 naive and CD4 memory, two plates were used for CD8 naive, and one plate was used for CD8 memory. Per donor, leukapheresis produced somewhere between about 0.8 and 9 billion PBMCs.

Beyond this particular receptor, the publication reports: Only blood was sampled, and tissue TCR repertoires likely differ from those in blood. Clonotypes shared by all four sorted-subset donors showed higher generation probabilities than non-shared clonotypes. Based on pairwise subsampling, the degree of clonotype sharing among donors was expected to be affected by sequencing depth. Because the study included only a small number of donors, the genetic and exposure-history diversity represented was limited. Rarefaction of sorted-subset datasets indicated incomplete sequencing despite the large sequencing depth. About 4.5% of naive CD4, 3.5% of naive CD8, around 2.3% of memory CD4, and 0.35% to 0.4% of memory CD8 clonotypes were shared across several donors. Naive subsets generally had larger estimated clonotype richness than memory subsets.

Donors were healthy HIV-negative adults with no recently reported acute infections or vaccinations. Only Caucasian adults living in Nashville, Tennessee, USA were represented among the donors. CD4+ T cells were enriched by magnetic negative selection, after which naive cells were positively selected on CD45RA and the negative fraction was taken as the memory subset. Blood was obtained by leukapheresis, after which PBMCs were separated by Ficoll-Histopaque density gradient centrifugation and cryopreserved in liquid nitrogen vapor phase. Analytical flow cytometry was used to check the purity and quantity of every magnetically sorted T cell population. Genomic DNA was isolated from every sorted fraction and measured by UV absorbance on a Nanodrop 2000c. Using the deep immunoSEQ assay, multiplex PCR amplified TCR CDR3 regions from genomic DNA. For each cell subset, the extracted genomic DNA was distributed evenly across all wells of several immunoSEQ 96-well plates, and each plate served as one replicate. For sorted subsets, about 200 ng genomic DNA, equal to approximately 30,000 T cell genomes, was loaded into each replicate PCR. Purified libraries were quantified with a Qubit 3.0 fluorometer, sized on a Bioanalyzer 2100, and re-quantified with the KAPA Library Quantification kit. Each immunoSEQ 96-well plate was sequenced on its own single-read 150-cycle Illumina NextSeq 550 flow cell. The authors' pipeline ran thus. Because the immunoSEQ output included only junctional sequences and no quality scores, the filtering could not be the same as the filtering used for full-length reads. Sequences were annotated with PyIR, a Python wrapper for IgBLAST v1.9, and V/J genes and CDR3 were assigned using IMGT germline references. Reads were removed for weak V/J assignments (E-value above 1e-6), missing CDR3, stop codons, out-of-frame junctions, or ambiguous translated residues. V3J clonotypes were defined as sequences sharing an identical inferred V gene, J gene, and CDR3 amino acid sequence. To compute the percentage overlap between repertoires, the number of shared unique clonotypes was divided by the size of the smaller repertoire. Richness of each repertoire was evaluated using RTK rarefaction, the Chao1 estimator, and Recon v2.1 estimates of unobserved clonotypes. For all TCRbeta clonotypes obtained by the gDNA method from a handful of donors, generation probabilities were computed with OLGA. TCRdb obtained this table from immuneACCESS and retained in-frame rearrangements with V and J assigned. These tables miss some clones; where compared with another copy, unresolved V genes account for less than half of the shortfall, and the remainder is unexplained. V, J and clone size derive from that table, while D and trimming were established from the DNA sequence. The sample includes about 2.4 million clones, with 93% observed a single time. The ten largest clones represent approximately 0.37% of the sample.

About this clone itself: This receptor's antigen is unknown. Base qualities are not provided; no much larger clone lies one nucleotide away. The sample carries other DNA sequences with the same CDR3.

The CDR3, from cysteine to phenylalanine, totals 14 residues. Only the CDR3 portion is preserved as DNA: 42 bases, with reading frame beginning at the first base. CDR1 and CDR2 were assigned from the germline V gene as KGHSH and LQKENI. The germline V end is reduced by 3 bases and the J end by 2 bases; junction bases left unmatched: 2. The chain employs TRBV18 and TRBJ2-7; TRBD1 matches 9 bases in the middle. This receptor was taken from a man younger than 35 in good health. Some clones in this sample may be carry-over from other donors' samples. Material for sequencing was naive CD4+ T cells from PBMCs. This specimen's cell subset or site label, per the study, means: CD45RA+ positively selected. DNA sequence: TGTGCCAGCTCACCTAGGACAGGGGCCTACGAGCAGTACTTC. This gives the protein CASSPRTGAYEQYF.